This TCR beta chain was identified during a study of identical twins. TCRdb used MiXCR to reprocess the 5' RACE reads, holding one entry per CDR3 protein. In the table there are about 340,000 distinct CDR3 sequences, 9% to 10% of which are singletons. The germline V and J ends were trimmed by 6 bases and 7 bases, with 13 bases remaining between them. The CDR3 totals 13 residues. Regarding the study as a whole: For cord blood, abundant beta clonotypes had fewer insertions, unlike memory repertoires, which showed none. Because invariant MAIT and iNKT cells could be present, zero-insertion analyses could be partly confounded.

This clonotype was detected many times. Its target is unknown. The receptor's source is a woman aged 45-65 years in good health. This chain uses TRBV12-3 or TRBV12-4 with TRBJ1-3; D not resolved. Input material: naive T cells sorted from blood. The CDR3 spells CASSLGRVNTIYF. The CDR3 bases are TGTGCCAGCAGCCTGGGGAGGGTGAACACCATATATTTT.